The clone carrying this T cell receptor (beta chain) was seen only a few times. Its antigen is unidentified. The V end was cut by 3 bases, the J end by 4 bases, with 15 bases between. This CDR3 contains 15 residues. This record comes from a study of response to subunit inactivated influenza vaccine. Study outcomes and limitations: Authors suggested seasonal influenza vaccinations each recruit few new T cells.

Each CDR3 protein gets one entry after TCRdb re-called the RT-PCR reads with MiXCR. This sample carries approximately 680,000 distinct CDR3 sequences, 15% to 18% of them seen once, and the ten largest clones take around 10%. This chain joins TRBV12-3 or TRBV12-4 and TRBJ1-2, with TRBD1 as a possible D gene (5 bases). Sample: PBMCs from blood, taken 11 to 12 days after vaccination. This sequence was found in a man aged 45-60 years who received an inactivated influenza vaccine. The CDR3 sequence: CASSFAAGYSYGYTF. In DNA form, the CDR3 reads TGTGCCAGCAGTTTCGCCGCAGGGTACAGCTATGGCTACACCTTC.